This note documents a single T cell receptor (beta chain) sequence. These data are taken from a study of early T cells in non-severe SARS-CoV-2 infection. TCRdb reprocessed the 5' RACE reads via MiXCR and lists one record per CDR3 protein. The sample yields roughly 80,000 distinct CDR3 sequences, around 15% seen once. CDR3 length: 14 residues. Between the trimmed V and J ends, which lost 6 bases and 0 bases, there was a span of 12 bases. In germline, CDR1 is SGHRS, CDR2 YFSETQ. The material sequenced was whole blood. The J gene is TRBJ2-5, the V gene TRBV5-1; D might be TRBD2 (6 bases). The sequence derives from an adult who was a healthcare worker with PCR-confirmed SARS-CoV-2 infection or an uninfected control (not recorded which). CDR3 residues: CASTPRGYQETQYF. CDR3 coding DNA: TGCGCCAGCACCCCCCGGGGGTACCAAGAGACCCAGTACTTC.